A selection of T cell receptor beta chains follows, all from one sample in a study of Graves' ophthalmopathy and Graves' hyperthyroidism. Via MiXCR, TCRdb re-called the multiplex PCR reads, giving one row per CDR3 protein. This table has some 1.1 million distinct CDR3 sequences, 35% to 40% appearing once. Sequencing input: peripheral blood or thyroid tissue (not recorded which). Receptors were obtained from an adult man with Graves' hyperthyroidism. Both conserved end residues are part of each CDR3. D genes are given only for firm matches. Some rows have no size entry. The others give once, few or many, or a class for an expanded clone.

cdr3_nt: TGTGCCAGCAGCCACACCGACAGGGTCTACGAGCAGTACTTC
cdr3_aa: CASSHTDRVYEQYF
clone_size: few
v_call: TRBV3-1
j_call: TRBJ2-7
d_call: TRBD1

cdr3_nt: TGTACCAGCAGCGTAGCTGTCGGGGGCGACTATGGCTACACCTTC
cdr3_aa: CTSSVAVGGDYGYTF
clone_size: .
v_call: TRBV9
j_call: TRBJ1-2
d_call: .

cdr3_nt: TGCGCCAGCAGCCACAGGGGAAACAATTCACCCCTCCACTTT
cdr3_aa: CASSHRGNNSPLHF
clone_size: many
v_call: TRBV5-1
j_call: TRBJ1-6
d_call: TRBD1

cdr3_nt: TGTGCCACGCGGCTCGACAGGGGAGAGACCCAGTACTTC
cdr3_aa: CATRLDRGETQYF
clone_size: .
v_call: TRBV10-3
j_call: TRBJ2-5
d_call: TRBD1

cdr3_nt: TGCGCCAGCAGCTTGTTTGGATCTAACTATGGCTACACCTTC
cdr3_aa: CASSLFGSNYGYTF
clone_size: many
v_call: TRBV5-1
j_call: TRBJ1-2
d_call: .

cdr3_nt: TGTGCCAGCAGCCCAACCCGGAGAGACGGTCAAGAGACCCAGTACTTC
cdr3_aa: CASSPTRRDGQETQYF
clone_size: .
v_call: TRBV25-1
j_call: TRBJ2-5
d_call: .

cdr3_nt: TGTGCCAGCAGCTTTAATAGCAATCAGCCCCAGCATTTT
cdr3_aa: CASSFNSNQPQHF
clone_size: many
v_call: TRBV7-6
j_call: TRBJ1-5
d_call: .

cdr3_nt: TGTGCCAGCAGCTTAGCCGACAGGCGAGCACTGTATAATTCACCCCTCCACTTT
cdr3_aa: CASSLADRRALYNSPLHF
clone_size: many
v_call: TRBV7-9
j_call: TRBJ1-6
d_call: .

cdr3_nt: TGTGCCAGCAGCTTAGTGCCGGACGGCGTCTATGGCTACACCTTC
cdr3_aa: CASSLVPDGVYGYTF
clone_size: .
v_call: TRBV7-2
j_call: TRBJ1-2
d_call: .

cdr3_nt: TGTGCCAGCAGCTTAGCCCGGGCCCGGGAGCTGTTTTTT
cdr3_aa: CASSLARARELFF
clone_size: many
v_call: TRBV7-8
j_call: TRBJ2-2
d_call: .

cdr3_nt: TGTGCCATCAGTGGGGGCGAGTCTGGAAACACCATATATTTT
cdr3_aa: CAISGGESGNTIYF
clone_size: many
v_call: TRBV10-3
j_call: TRBJ1-3
d_call: .

cdr3_nt: .
cdr3_aa: CASSFYICSTRQGPPQETQYF
clone_size: .
v_call: TRBV7-2
j_call: TRBJ2-5
d_call: .

cdr3_nt: TGCGCCAGCAGAGGGACTAGTTCGACCGGGGAGCTGTTTTTT
cdr3_aa: CASRGTSSTGELFF
clone_size: many
v_call: TRBV5-1
j_call: TRBJ2-2
d_call: TRBD2

cdr3_nt: TGTGCCACCAGTGATGGGGGTGTGGATACGCAGTATTTT
cdr3_aa: CATSDGGVDTQYF
clone_size: few
v_call: TRBV24-1
j_call: TRBJ2-3
d_call: .

cdr3_nt: TGTGCCAGCGACAGGGGGAGGGGGAACACTGAAGCTTTCTTT
cdr3_aa: CASDRGRGNTEAFF
clone_size: .
v_call: TRBV10-3
j_call: TRBJ1-1
d_call: TRBD1

cdr3_nt: TGTGCCACCAGTGAGTCCCGTGACGCAACTAGCGGGTGGGACCAGTACTTC
cdr3_aa: CATSESRDATSGWDQYF
clone_size: .
v_call: TRBV24-1
j_call: TRBJ2-5
d_call: TRBD2

cdr3_nt: TGTGCCAGCAGTTCCCACGGACAGGGACTGTGGGAGACCCAGTACTTC
cdr3_aa: CASSSHGQGLWETQYF
clone_size: .
v_call: TRBV6-6
j_call: TRBJ2-5
d_call: TRBD1

cdr3_nt: TGTGCCACCAGCACTTTACCCGCGGGGGCGAACGACGAGCAGTACTTC
cdr3_aa: CATSTLPAGANDEQYF
clone_size: many
v_call: TRBV15
j_call: TRBJ2-7
d_call: .

cdr3_nt: TGTGCCAGCAGCTTAGTCTTGGGGAACCCTTACTCTGGGGCCAACGTCCTGACTTTC
cdr3_aa: CASSLVLGNPYSGANVLTF
clone_size: .
v_call: TRBV7-9
j_call: TRBJ2-6
d_call: .

cdr3_nt: TGTGCCAGCAGTCAAGGAACGGGGGACCGTGGCTACACCTTC
cdr3_aa: CASSQGTGDRGYTF
clone_size: .
v_call: TRBV7-2
j_call: TRBJ1-2
d_call: .

cdr3_nt: TGCGCCAGCAGCCCTCATCACCCAAACACTGAAGCTTTCTTT
cdr3_aa: CASSPHHPNTEAFF
clone_size: .
v_call: TRBV4-3
j_call: TRBJ1-1
d_call: .

cdr3_nt: TGTGCCGGGACTAGCGGGAGGGCTTTGGACGAGCAGTACTTC
cdr3_aa: CAGTSGRALDEQYF
clone_size: .
v_call: TRBV25-1
j_call: TRBJ2-7
d_call: TRBD2

cdr3_nt: TGTGCCAGCAGCTTGGGCAGGAGAACTGAAGCTTTCTTT
cdr3_aa: CASSLGRRTEAFF
clone_size: many
v_call: TRBV5-1
j_call: TRBJ1-1
d_call: .

cdr3_nt: TGCAGCGTTGAAGATCATGGGGCCAACGTCCTGACTTTC
cdr3_aa: CSVEDHGANVLTF
clone_size: few
v_call: TRBV29-1
j_call: TRBJ2-6
d_call: .

cdr3_nt: TGCAGCGTAAGGGGGGGGTTTAGTCCCTACGAGCAGTACTTC
cdr3_aa: CSVRGGFSPYEQYF
clone_size: .
v_call: TRBV29-1
j_call: TRBJ2-7
d_call: .

cdr3_nt: TGCAGTGCTAGAGATTTCGGCCAAGCCTACGAGCAGTACTTC
cdr3_aa: CSARDFGQAYEQYF
clone_size: few
v_call: TRBV20-1
j_call: TRBJ2-7
d_call: .

cdr3_nt: TGTGCCATCAGTTCACGGTCTTTAGGCCAGTTCAGATCCAGTCAGCCCCAGCATTTT
cdr3_aa: CAISSRSLGQFRSSQPQHF
clone_size: .
v_call: TRBV10-3
j_call: TRBJ1-5
d_call: .

cdr3_nt: TGTGCCAGCAGTGCTGGGCGCCAAAATCAGCCCCAGCATTTT
cdr3_aa: CASSAGRQNQPQHF
clone_size: once
v_call: TRBV25-1
j_call: TRBJ1-5
d_call: .

cdr3_nt: TGTGCCATCAGTACTCAGGGCTCTGGAAACACCATATATTTT
cdr3_aa: CAISTQGSGNTIYF
clone_size: many
v_call: TRBV10-3
j_call: TRBJ1-3
d_call: .

cdr3_nt: TGTGCCAGCAGCTTGATTCCCAACGAGCAGTACTTC
cdr3_aa: CASSLIPNEQYF
clone_size: many
v_call: TRBV5-6
j_call: TRBJ2-7
d_call: .

cdr3_nt: TGCGCCAGCAGCCAAGATGGACTTCCGCGAAAACTGTTTTTT
cdr3_aa: CASSQDGLPRKLFF
clone_size: few
v_call: TRBV4-1
j_call: TRBJ1-4
d_call: .

cdr3_nt: TGTGCCAGCAGCCTATGGACAGATTACGGAAGCTATGGCTACACCTTC
cdr3_aa: CASSLWTDYGSYGYTF
clone_size: many
v_call: TRBV7-9
j_call: TRBJ1-2
d_call: .

cdr3_nt: TGTGCCAGCAGCGCGTCCGGGACAACTACGAAGCAGTACTTC
cdr3_aa: CASSASGTTTKQYF
clone_size: many
v_call: TRBV7-2
j_call: TRBJ2-7
d_call: .

cdr3_nt: TGTGCCAGCAGGACGCCGCGACAGGGTAGTCGAGAGACCCAGTACTTC
cdr3_aa: CASRTPRQGSRETQYF
clone_size: many
v_call: TRBV2
j_call: TRBJ2-5
d_call: TRBD1

cdr3_nt: TGTGCCATCAGTTGGCAGGGGGCTTACGAGCAGTACTTC
cdr3_aa: CAISWQGAYEQYF
clone_size: many
v_call: TRBV10-3
j_call: TRBJ2-7
d_call: TRBD1

cdr3_nt: TGCGCCGGCAGCCAAGATTGGCAGGGGGCCAACTATGGCTACACCTTC
cdr3_aa: CAGSQDWQGANYGYTF
clone_size: .
v_call: TRBV4-3
j_call: TRBJ1-2
d_call: TRBD1

cdr3_nt: TGCAGTGCTTACCAGAGTCACAGGGGATCTAACTATGGCTACACCTTC
cdr3_aa: CSAYQSHRGSNYGYTF
clone_size: many
v_call: TRBV20-1
j_call: TRBJ1-2
d_call: TRBD1

cdr3_nt: TGTGCCAGCCTTGGGGGGTACGAGCAGTACTTC
cdr3_aa: CASLGGYEQYF
clone_size: many
v_call: TRBV6-1
j_call: TRBJ2-7
d_call: .

cdr3_nt: TGTGCCAGCAGTTTACATGGGACAGTCTCCGAGCAGTACTTC
cdr3_aa: CASSLHGTVSEQYF
clone_size: .
v_call: TRBV10-3
j_call: TRBJ2-7
d_call: TRBD1

cdr3_nt: TGTGCCAGCGGGGGGGACGGAAGACCCTACGAGCAGTACTTC
cdr3_aa: CASGGDGRPYEQYF
clone_size: .
v_call: TRBV5-6
j_call: TRBJ2-7
d_call: TRBD2